These 13 T cell receptor beta chains share one sample of origin, sequenced in a study of blood T cell repertoires in COVID-19. Measured with immunoSEQ multiplex PCR; TCRdb has only the in-frame clones, and not every one. The sample carries about 120,000 clones, over 65% recorded once. The sample was peripheral blood. The receptors derive from a man aged 30 to 39 with acute or convalescent COVID-19.

J is TRBJ1-4 and V is TRBV18; D unresolved. The CDR3 is 16 residues long. Germline V gene lookup returns CDR1 KGHSH and CDR2 LQKENI. V was clipped by 6 bases and J by 0 bases, with 14 bases between them. In DNA, the CDR3 is TGTGCCAGCTCCCCGGGAGGTGGTGCAACTAATGAAAAACTGTTTTTT. Translation: CASSPGGGATNEKLFF.

The chain recombines TRBV6-5 with TRBJ1-5, with 7 bases that match TRBD1. The CDR3 has 13 residues. The V gene's germline CDR1 is MNHEY and CDR2 SVGAGI. V dropped 7 bases and J dropped 4; count of bases not matched to a gene: 4. In nucleotides, the CDR3 is TGTGCCAGCAACAGGGGAAAAAATCAGCCCCAGCATTTT. Translating gives CASNRGKNQPQHF.

The rearrangement joins TRBV9 to TRBJ1-3; D not certain. Germline CDR1 and CDR2: SGDLS and YYNGEE. The CDR3 is 14 residues long. V shed 6 bases and J shed 0 bases, with 10 bases lying between them. The CDR3 reads CASNPAGSGNTIYF. The CDR3 nucleotides are TGTGCCAGCAACCCCGCGGGCTCTGGAAACACCATATATTTT.

V gene TRBV5-6 combines with J gene TRBJ2-3, with a weak D call TRBD1 (5 bases). V dropped 1 base and J dropped 2 bases, with 8 bases sitting between them. The germline gives CDR1 SGHDT, CDR2 YYEEEE. There are 14 residues in the CDR3. CDR3 nucleotide sequence: TGTGCCAGCAGCTTGTTACAGGTCACAGATACGCAGTATTTT. This encodes CASSLLQVTDTQYF.

J is TRBJ2-1 and V is TRBV13, with TRBD2 matching over 12 bases. V dropped 5 bases and J dropped 1; count of bases not matched to a gene: 6. Germline V gene sequence: CDR1 PRHDT, CDR2 FYEKMQ (reference sequence). This CDR3 contains 17 residues. The CDR3 bases are TGTGCCAGCAGCGCCTCTAGCGGGAGGGTATCCTACAATGAGCAGTTCTTC. It specifies CASSASSGRVSYNEQFF.

The chain recombines TRBV9 with TRBJ2-5, with D perhaps TRBD1 (6 bases). CDR3 length: 13 amino acids. V lost 3 bases, J lost 1 base, and 7 bases lay in between. Germline V gives CDR1 SGDLS, CDR2 YYNGEE. The CDR3 DNA reads as TGTGCCAGCAGCGCGGACAGCCAAGAGACCCAGTACTTC. As protein: CASSADSQETQYF.

This clone was detected ten times or more. V gene TRBV9 combines with J gene TRBJ2-2; perhaps TRBD2 as D (6 bases). Trimming took 0 bases from V and 1 from J, leaving 10 bases between them. CDR1 SGDLS and CDR2 YYNGEE come from the germline V gene. This CDR3 is built from 16 residues. The CDR3 DNA follows: TGTGCCAGCAGCGTAGCGGGTAGCGGGAACACCGGGGAGCTGTTTTTT. This codes for CASSVAGSGNTGELFF.

This chain connects TRBV5-1 to TRBJ1-1; D not resolved. Germline V gene lookup returns CDR1 SGHRS and CDR2 YFSETQ. The length of the CDR3 is 15 residues. The V end lost 0 bases, the J end lost 0 bases, and 9 bases lay between the germline ends. The CDR3 loop is CASSLAGGLNTEAFF. The CDR3 DNA is TGCGCCAGCAGCTTGGCCGGCGGATTGAACACTGAAGCTTTCTTT.

The rearrangement joins TRBV9 to TRBJ2-5, with TRBD2 matching over 8 bases. With 0 bases clipped from V and 1 base from J, the junction kept 5 bases outside the gene matches. The germline gives CDR1 SGDLS, CDR2 YYNGEE. CDR3 length: 16 amino acids. DNA for the CDR3: TGTGCCAGCAGCGTAGGAGCCGCGGGGGGCCAAGAGACCCAGTACTTC. The encoded protein is CASSVGAAGGQETQYF. The entire variable domain, with the rest obtained from reference TRBV9 and TRBJ2-5, is as follows: DSGVTQTPKHLITATGQRVTLRCSPRSGDLSVYWYQQSLDQGLQFLIQYYNGEERAKGNILERFSAQQFPDLHSELNLSSLELGDSALYFCASSVGAAGGQETQYFGPGTRLLVL.

The rearrangement uses TRBV6-5 and TRBJ1-6; 10 nucleotides match TRBD1. The CDR3 extends over 13 amino acids. Per germline, CDR1 MNHEY and CDR2 SVGAGI. V was pared by 5 bases and J by 9 bases, with 1 base of the junction left unmatched. CDR3 sequence reads: CASSRDRGSPLHF. The CDR3 DNA is TGTGCCAGCAGTCGGGACAGGGGTTCACCCCTCCACTTT.

This rearrangement joins TRBV5-1 to TRBJ1-1, with D hard to call. The CDR3 covers 15 residues. Germline V lookup: CDR1 SGHRS, CDR2 YFSETQ. V lost 3 bases, J lost 4 bases, and 16 bases lay in between. CDR3 in DNA: TGCGCCAGCAGCTCAACACCCGGAAGGAGCACTGAAGCTTTCTTT. This codes for CASSSTPGRSTEAFF.

The J gene is TRBJ2-7, the V gene TRBV2; no clear D gene. CDR3 size: 12 residues. Per the germline V gene, CDR1 is SNHLY and CDR2 is FYNNEI. V lost 5 bases and J lost 1, with 6 bases in between. CDR3 protein: CASSHRSYEQYF. DNA of the CDR3: TGTGCCAGCAGTCACCGGTCCTACGAGCAGTACTTC.

V usage is TRBV4-2 and J usage is TRBJ2-2; perhaps TRBD1 as D (5 bases). Trimming took 9 bases from V and 0 from J, leaving 17 bases between them. CDR3 size: 16 residues. The germline CDR1 and CDR2 sequences are LGHNA and YNFKEQ. Here the CDR3 DNA reads TGTGCCAGTCAATACCAGGGTATCCCGAACACCGGGGAGCTGTTTTTT. Translating gives CASQYQGIPNTGELFF.